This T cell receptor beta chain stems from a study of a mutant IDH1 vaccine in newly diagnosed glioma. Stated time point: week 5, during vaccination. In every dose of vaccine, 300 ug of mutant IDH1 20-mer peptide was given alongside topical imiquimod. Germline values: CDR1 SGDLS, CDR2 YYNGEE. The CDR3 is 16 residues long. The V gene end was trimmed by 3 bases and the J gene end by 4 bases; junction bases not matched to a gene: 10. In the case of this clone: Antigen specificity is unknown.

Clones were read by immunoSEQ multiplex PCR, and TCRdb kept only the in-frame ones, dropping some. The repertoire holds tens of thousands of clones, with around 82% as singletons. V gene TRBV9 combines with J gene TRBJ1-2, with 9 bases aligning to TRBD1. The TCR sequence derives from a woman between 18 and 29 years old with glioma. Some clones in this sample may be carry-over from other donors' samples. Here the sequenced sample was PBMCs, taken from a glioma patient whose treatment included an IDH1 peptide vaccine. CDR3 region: CASSGGVGTGIYGYTF. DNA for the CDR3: TGTGCCAGCAGCGGAGGTGTGGGGACAGGGATCTATGGCTACACCTTC.